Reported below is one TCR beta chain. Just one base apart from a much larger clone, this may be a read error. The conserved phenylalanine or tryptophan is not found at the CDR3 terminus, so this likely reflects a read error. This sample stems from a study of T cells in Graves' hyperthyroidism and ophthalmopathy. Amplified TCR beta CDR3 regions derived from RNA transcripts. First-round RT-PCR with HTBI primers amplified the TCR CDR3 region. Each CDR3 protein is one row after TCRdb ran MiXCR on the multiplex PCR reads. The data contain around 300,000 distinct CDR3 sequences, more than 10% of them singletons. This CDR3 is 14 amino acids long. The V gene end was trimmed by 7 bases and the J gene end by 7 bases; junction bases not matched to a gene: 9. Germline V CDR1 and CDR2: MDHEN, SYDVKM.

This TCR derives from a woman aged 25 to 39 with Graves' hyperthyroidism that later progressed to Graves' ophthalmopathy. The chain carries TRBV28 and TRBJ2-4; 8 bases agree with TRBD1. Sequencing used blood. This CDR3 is CASNRQGAWNIQYL. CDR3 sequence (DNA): TGTGCCAGCAACCGGCAGGGGGCATGGAACATTCAGTACTTA.